The 9 T cell receptor beta chains presented below share a single source sample, sequenced in a study of OX40 agonist ivuxolimab in advanced cancers. The method was immunoSEQ multiplex PCR; TCRdb's version includes in-frame clones alone and lacks a portion of them. The data show around 40,000 clones, over 75% seen once. The sequences come from CD4+ or CD8+ T cells sorted from blood, collected in a trial of the OX40 agonist ivuxolimab. These receptors were obtained from an adult with an advanced solid tumor such as melanoma, head and neck, liver or kidney cancer.

The sample holds a few counts of this clone. The chain links TRBV10-1 to TRBJ1-3; D remains ambiguous. V lost 2 bases and J lost 4, with 9 bases in between. Germline CDR1 is WNHNN and CDR2 is SYGVQD (reference sequence). The CDR3 extends over 14 amino acids. DNA for the CDR3: TGCGCCAGCAGTGAGGCAGGACTGGGAAACACCATATATTTT. Amino acid sequence: CASSEAGLGNTIYF.

The CDR3 is CASSLGQGAYNEQFF. CDR3 nucleotides: TGTGCCAGCAGCTTAGGACAGGGGGCTTACAATGAGCAGTTCTTC. The gene calls are TRBV7-6 and TRBJ2-1; 10 bases fit TRBD1. The V gene's germline CDR1 is SGHVS and CDR2 FNYEAQ. V shed 1 base and J 4 bases; nucleotides not matched to a gene: 1. The CDR3 is made up of 15 amino acids.

The genes are TRBV27 and TRBJ1-1; tentatively, D is TRBD1 (6 bases). The germline gives CDR1 MNHEY, CDR2 SMNVEV (reference sequence). V was trimmed by 6 bases and J by 0 bases, leaving 8 bases between them. The CDR3 is 13 residues long. The CDR3 DNA sequence: TGTGCCAGCAGACAGGGACTGAACACTGAAGCTTTCTTT. Amino acid sequence: CASRQGLNTEAFF.

This rearrangement joins TRBV30 to TRBJ1-3; tentatively, D is TRBD1 (5 bases). Deletions cut 1 base from V and 3 bases from J, with 7 bases between. The germline gives CDR1 GTSNPN, CDR2 SVGIG (reference sequence). CDR3 length: 13 residues. The CDR3 bases are TGTGCCTGGAGTGCCAGGGATGGAAACACCATATATTTT. As protein: CAWSARDGNTIYF.

This chain links TRBV4-1 with TRBJ1-5; 8 bases align to TRBD1. V gave up 0 bases and J gave up 6 bases; unmatched junction bases: 7. Germline lookup yields CDR1 MGHRA and CDR2 YSYEKL. The CDR3 totals 16 residues. The CDR3 sequence is CASSQDPDRVSQPQHF. DNA for the CDR3: TGCGCCAGCAGCCAAGACCCGGACAGGGTAAGTCAGCCCCAGCATTTT.

This clone was observed a handful of times. The chain couples TRBV30 to TRBJ2-7; maybe TRBD2 (6 bases). There are 13 residues in the CDR3. Germline CDR1 is GTSNPN and CDR2 is SVGIG (reference sequence). The germline V and J ends were trimmed by 0 bases and 2 bases, with 8 bases remaining between them. The CDR3 loop is CAWSVGRTYEQYF. The CDR3 DNA reads TGTGCCTGGAGTGTGGGGAGGACCTACGAGCAGTACTTC.

The V gene is TRBV30, the J gene TRBJ2-7; D ambiguous. CDR3 length: 12 residues. V was shortened by 0 bases and J by 2 bases, with 5 bases between the two germline ends. CDR1 and CDR2 from the germline V gene are GTSNPN and SVGIG (reference sequence). The CDR3 loop is CAWSVLAYEQYF. CDR3 bases: TGTGCCTGGAGTGTATTGGCCTACGAGCAGTACTTC. The full variable domain, in which reference TRBV30 and TRBJ2-7 provide the parts outside the CDR3, is SQTIHQWPATLVQPVGSPLSLECTVEGTSNPNLYWYRQAAGRGLQLLFYSVGIGQISSEVPQNLSASRPQDRQFILSSKKLLLSDSGFYLCAWSVLAYEQYFGPGTRLTVT.

The J gene is TRBJ2-1, the V gene TRBV6-1; D perhaps matches TRBD1 (6 bases). The CDR3 spans 11 residues. Trimming took 6 bases from V and 7 from J, leaving 7 bases between them. CDR1 and CDR2 from the germline V gene are MNHNS and SASEGT. This CDR3 reads CASRTGNEQFF. As DNA, the CDR3 is TGTGCCAGCAGGACAGGAAATGAGCAGTTCTTC.

The rearrangement uses TRBV2 and TRBJ2-1; TRBD1 matches 9 bases. The trim removed 7 bases at V and 6 bases at J, leaving 7 bases unmatched. The CDR3 is 14 residues long. The germline V gene encodes CDR1 SNHLY and CDR2 FYNNEI. Here the CDR3 reads CASISGTGLNEQFF. Here the CDR3 DNA reads TGTGCCAGCATTTCCGGGACAGGGCTCAATGAGCAGTTCTTC.